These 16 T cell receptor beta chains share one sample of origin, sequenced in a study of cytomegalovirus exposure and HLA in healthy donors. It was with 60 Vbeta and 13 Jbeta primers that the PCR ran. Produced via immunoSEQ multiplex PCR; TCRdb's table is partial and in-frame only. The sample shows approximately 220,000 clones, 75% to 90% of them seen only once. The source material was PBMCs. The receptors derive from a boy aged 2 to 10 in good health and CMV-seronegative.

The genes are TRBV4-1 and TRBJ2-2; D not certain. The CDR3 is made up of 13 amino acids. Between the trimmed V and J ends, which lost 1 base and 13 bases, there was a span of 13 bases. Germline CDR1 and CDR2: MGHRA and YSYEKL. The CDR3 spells CASSQVSRCGLFF. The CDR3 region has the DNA TGCGCCAGCAGCCAAGTATCTCGCTGCGGGCTGTTTTTT.

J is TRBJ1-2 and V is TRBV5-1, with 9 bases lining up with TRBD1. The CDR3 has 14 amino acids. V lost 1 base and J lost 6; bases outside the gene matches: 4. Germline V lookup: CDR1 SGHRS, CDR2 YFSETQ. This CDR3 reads CASSLLTGGDGYTF. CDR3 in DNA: TGCGCCAGCAGCTTGCTGACAGGGGGGGATGGCTACACCTTC.

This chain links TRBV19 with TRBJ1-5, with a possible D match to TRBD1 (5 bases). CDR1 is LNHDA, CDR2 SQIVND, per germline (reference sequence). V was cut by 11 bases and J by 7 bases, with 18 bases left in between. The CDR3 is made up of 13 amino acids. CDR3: CAVTSGQGQPQHF. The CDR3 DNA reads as TGTGCCGTTACTAGCGGGCAGGGACAGCCCCAGCATTTT.

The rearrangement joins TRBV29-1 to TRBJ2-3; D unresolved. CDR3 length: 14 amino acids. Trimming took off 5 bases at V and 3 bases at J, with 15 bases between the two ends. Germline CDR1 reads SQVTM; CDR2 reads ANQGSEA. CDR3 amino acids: CSVSARLVTDTQYF. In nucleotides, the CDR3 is TGCAGCGTTAGCGCGAGGCTTGTGACAGATACGCAGTATTTT.

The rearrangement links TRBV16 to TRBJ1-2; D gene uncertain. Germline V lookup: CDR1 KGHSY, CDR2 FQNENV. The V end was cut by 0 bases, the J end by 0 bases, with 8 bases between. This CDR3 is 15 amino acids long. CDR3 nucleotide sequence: TGTGCCAGCAGCCAATCTCTGGCACCTAACTATGGCTACACCTTC. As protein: CASSQSLAPNYGYTF.

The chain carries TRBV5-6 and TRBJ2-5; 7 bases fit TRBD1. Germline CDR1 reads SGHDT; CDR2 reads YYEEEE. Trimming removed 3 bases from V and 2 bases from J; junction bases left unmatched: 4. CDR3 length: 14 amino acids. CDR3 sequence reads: CASSSPGQQETQYF. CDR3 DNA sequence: TGTGCCAGCAGCTCTCCGGGACAGCAAGAGACCCAGTACTTC.

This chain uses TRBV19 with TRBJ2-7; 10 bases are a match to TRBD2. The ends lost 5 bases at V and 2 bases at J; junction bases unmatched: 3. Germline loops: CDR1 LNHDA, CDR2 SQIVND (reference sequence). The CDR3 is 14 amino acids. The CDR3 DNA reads TGTGCCAGTAGTCTGGGACTAGCGCCCTACGAGCAGTACTTC. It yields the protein CASSLGLAPYEQYF.

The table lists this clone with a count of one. This CDR3 reads CASTLGGAGNTIYF. The CDR3 nucleotides read TGTGCCAGCACCCTCGGCGGGGCTGGAAACACCATATATTTT. V gene TRBV11-2 combines with J gene TRBJ1-3; no clear D. The germline CDR1 and CDR2 sequences are SGHAT and FQNNGV. V shed 7 bases and J shed 2 bases, with 12 bases lying between them. The CDR3 consists of 14 residues.

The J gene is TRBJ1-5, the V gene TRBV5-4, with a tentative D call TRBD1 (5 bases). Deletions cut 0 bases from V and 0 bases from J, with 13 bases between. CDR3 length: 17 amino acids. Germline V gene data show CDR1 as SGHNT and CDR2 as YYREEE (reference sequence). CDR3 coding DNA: TGTGCCAGCAGCTTGGACGGGGGGAGGGTTAGCAATCAGCCCCAGCATTTT. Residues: CASSLDGGRVSNQPQHF.

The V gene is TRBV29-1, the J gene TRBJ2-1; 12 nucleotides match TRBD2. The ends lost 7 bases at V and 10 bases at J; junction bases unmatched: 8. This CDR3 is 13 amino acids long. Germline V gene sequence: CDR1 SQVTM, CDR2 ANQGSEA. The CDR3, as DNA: TGCAGCGGGCCTAGCGGGGGGGCCAGCGAGCAGTTCTTC. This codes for CSGPSGGASEQFF.

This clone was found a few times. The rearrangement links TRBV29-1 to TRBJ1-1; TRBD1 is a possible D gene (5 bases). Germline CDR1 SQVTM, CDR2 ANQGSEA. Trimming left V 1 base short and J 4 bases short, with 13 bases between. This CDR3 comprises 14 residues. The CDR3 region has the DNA TGCAGCGTTGAAGGACTGGGGGGTAGCACTGAAGCTTTCTTT. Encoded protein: CSVEGLGGSTEAFF.

The CDR3 nucleotides read TGTGCCAGCAGCTTAGGTGGAGGCCCCTACGAGCAGTACTTC. This codes for CASSLGGGPYEQYF. V gene TRBV7-2 combines with J gene TRBJ2-7, with D maybe TRBD2 (5 bases). The V and J ends lost 1 base and 2 bases respectively, with 9 bases between them. This CDR3 comprises 14 residues. CDR1 and CDR2 (germline): SGHTA, FQGNSA.

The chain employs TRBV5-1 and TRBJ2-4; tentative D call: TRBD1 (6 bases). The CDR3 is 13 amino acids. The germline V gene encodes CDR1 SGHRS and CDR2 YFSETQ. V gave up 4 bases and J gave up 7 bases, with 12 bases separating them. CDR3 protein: CASSLGAANIQYF. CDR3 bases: TGCGCCAGCAGCCTGGGGGCCGCGAACATTCAGTACTTC. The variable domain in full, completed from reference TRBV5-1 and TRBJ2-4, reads KAGVTQTPRYLIKTRGQQVTLSCSPISGHRSVSWYQQTPGQGLQFLFEYFSETQRNKGNFPGRFSGRQFSNSRSEMNVSTLELGDSALYLCASSLGAANIQYFGAGTRLSVL.

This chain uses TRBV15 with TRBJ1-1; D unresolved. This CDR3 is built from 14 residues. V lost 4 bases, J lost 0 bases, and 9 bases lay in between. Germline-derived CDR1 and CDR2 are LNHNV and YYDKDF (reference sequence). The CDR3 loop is CATSNRAMNTEAFF. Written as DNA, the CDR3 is TGTGCCACCAGCAATAGAGCTATGAACACTGAAGCTTTCTTT.

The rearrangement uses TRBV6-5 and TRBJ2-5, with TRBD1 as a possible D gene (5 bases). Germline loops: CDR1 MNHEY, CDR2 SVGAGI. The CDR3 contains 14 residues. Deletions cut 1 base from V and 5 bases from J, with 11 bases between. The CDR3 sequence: CASSYLGVEETQYF. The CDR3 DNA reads TGTGCCAGCAGTTACTTAGGGGTAGAGGAGACCCAGTACTTC.

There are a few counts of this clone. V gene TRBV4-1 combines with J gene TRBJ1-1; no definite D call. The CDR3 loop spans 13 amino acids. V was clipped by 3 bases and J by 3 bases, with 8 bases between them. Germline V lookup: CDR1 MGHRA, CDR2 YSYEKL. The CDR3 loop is CASSHREDTEAFF. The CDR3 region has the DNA TGCGCCAGCAGCCATCGGGAAGACACTGAAGCTTTCTTT.